A single sample is the source of the 6 T cell receptor beta chains below, sequenced in a study of cytomegalovirus exposure and HLA in healthy donors. The table came from immunoSEQ multiplex PCR; TCRdb's copy has only in-frame clones and leaves some out. In the table there are about 260,000 clones, about 90% of which are singletons. What was sequenced was PBMCs. The receptors shown here come from a woman in her 30s in good health and CMV-seronegative.

The CDR3 nucleotides are TGTGCCAGTTCAGCGGGAACGAGATCGGGATACGAGCAGTACTTC. This encodes CASSAGTRSGYEQYF. The chain combines TRBV6-6 with TRBJ2-7, with 7 nucleotides matching TRBD2. This CDR3 spans 15 amino acids. From germline, CDR1 is MNHNY and CDR2 SVGAGI (reference sequence). V was clipped by 9 bases and J by 4 bases; unmatched bases: 15.

This clone is a singleton in its sample. The chain joins TRBV7-2 to TRBJ1-4; unclear D gene. The CDR3 contains 12 residues. V was trimmed by 3 bases and J by 5 bases, leaving 4 bases between them. The germline gives CDR1 SGHTA, CDR2 FQGNSA. For the CDR3, the DNA is TGTGCCAGCAGCTTCCGAAATGAAAAACTGTTTTTT. Encoded protein: CASSFRNEKLFF.

The chain employs TRBV27 and TRBJ2-2; 9 positions match TRBD2. J gave up 5 bases and V 0 bases, and 7 bases lay outside the gene matches. The CDR3 is made up of 17 amino acids. Germline V gene data show CDR1 as MNHEY and CDR2 as SMNVEV (reference sequence). The CDR3 sequence: CASSLSPAGGPTGELFF. The CDR3 nucleotides are TGTGCCAGCAGTTTATCCCCCGCGGGAGGGCCGACCGGGGAGCTGTTTTTT.

This chain uses TRBV19 with TRBJ2-7, with 8 positions matching TRBD1. V shed 3 bases, J shed 6 bases, and the junction held 7 bases outside the gene matches. Germline-derived CDR1 and CDR2 are LNHDA and SQIVND (reference sequence). This CDR3 region has 14 residues. This chain's CDR3 is CASSMSGQGGEQYF. The CDR3 region has the DNA TGTGCCAGTAGTATGTCCGGACAGGGTGGCGAGCAGTACTTC.

The V and J genes are TRBV27 and TRBJ2-1; 12 nucleotides line up with TRBD2. The V and J ends lost 7 bases and 7 bases, in that order; junction bases with no gene match: 17. The CDR3 is made up of 18 amino acids. Germline V CDR1 and CDR2: MNHEY, SMNVEV (reference sequence). DNA of the CDR3: TGTGCCAGCAACACGCGAAAGTTTGGACTAGCGGGAAGTAATGAGCAGTTCTTC. It yields the protein CASNTRKFGLAGSNEQFF.

The chain uses TRBV4-2 and TRBJ2-1; no clear D gene. With 5 bases removed from V and 8 bases from J, the gap between germline ends came to 10 bases. The CDR3 sequence is 12 residues long. Germline assignment: CDR1 LGHNA and CDR2 YNFKEQ. The CDR3 nucleotides are TGTGCCAGCAGCATACCAGCGTATGAGCAGTTCTTC. Its protein product is CASSIPAYEQFF.